A single sample is the source of the 13 T cell receptor beta chains below, sequenced in a study of blood T cells in healthy people across ages (dated by TCRdb to the mid-2010s). The library was obtained by 5' RACE. Instrument on record: Illumina HiSeq 2500. A second PCR of roughly 6 to 11 cycles was performed with a sample-barcoded 5' primer and a J-beta primer mix. TCRdb reprocessed the public reads (quality trimming at Q25 with fastp, clone calling with MiXCR) and kept in-frame beta chains. Rows with one shared CDR3 protein collapse into an entry with the most common genes and DNA. The sample table contains about 590,000 distinct CDR3 sequences; only one count was recorded for about 30% of them. The ten most abundant clones make up 15% to 18% of the sample. Sequencing used blood. The source is an elderly woman in good health.

A remark on this clonotype: A read error may explain this, as a much larger clone is one base away. The V gene is TRBV6-1, the J gene TRBJ2-1; 7 nucleotides line up with TRBD1. Per the germline V gene, CDR1 is MNHNS and CDR2 is SASEGT. The CDR3 is made up of 14 amino acids. The V gene end was trimmed by 7 bases and the J gene end by 9 bases; junction bases not matched to a gene: 12. CDR3 loop: CASIPGTAVGEQFF. The CDR3 DNA reads TGTGCCAGCATACCCGGGACAGCAGTTGGTGAGCAGTTCTTC.

There are a few counts of this clonotype. The chain combines TRBV3-1 with TRBJ1-5; 7 bases match TRBD1. From germline, CDR1 is LGHDT and CDR2 YNNKEL (reference sequence). There are 16 residues in the CDR3. The V gene end was trimmed by 4 bases and the J gene end by 0 bases; junction bases not matched to a gene: 6. The CDR3: CASSPTQGNSNQPQHF. Here the CDR3 DNA reads TGTGCCAGCAGCCCCACACAGGGGAATAGCAATCAGCCCCAGCATTTT.

The chain uses TRBV7-2 and TRBJ2-3; maybe TRBD1 (7 bases). Between the trimmed V and J ends, which lost 3 bases and 5 bases, there was a span of 12 bases. The germline gives CDR1 SGHTA, CDR2 FQGNSA. The CDR3 consists of 14 residues. The CDR3: CASSFGGGVDTQYF. CDR3 in DNA: TGTGCCAGCAGCTTCGGAGGGGGCGTAGATACGCAGTATTTT.

This clonotype was detected a few times. This may be a read error, as it is one base from a much larger clone. The chain joins TRBV4-3 to TRBJ1-2; TRBD1 is a possible D gene (5 bases). Germline V gene lookup returns CDR1 LGHNA and CDR2 YSLEER. The CDR3 extends over 16 amino acids. CDR3 amino acids: CASSQDGNRLDYGCTF. In DNA form, the CDR3 reads TGCGCCAGCAGCCAAGACGGGAACAGGTTAGACTATGGCTGCACCTTC.

This clonotype showed up many times. The chain carries TRBV7-9 and TRBJ1-2; D ambiguous. There are 12 residues in the CDR3. V lost 3 bases and J 6 bases, leaving 8 bases between the germline ends. The germline V gene has CDR1 SEHNR and CDR2 FQNEAQ (reference sequence). The CDR3 coding sequence is TGTGCCAGCAGCTTCGACTTGAATGGCTACACCTTC. This sequence encodes CASSFDLNGYTF.

This clonotype was seen ten or more times. The rearrangement joins TRBV19 to TRBJ2-5; 8 nucleotides agree with TRBD1. CDR1 LNHDA and CDR2 SQIVND come from the germline V gene (reference sequence). The CDR3 is 13 residues long. With 9 bases clipped from V and 5 bases from J, the junction kept 8 bases outside the gene matches. The CDR3 region is CASAFRGRETQYF. CDR3 DNA sequence: TGTGCCAGCGCGTTCAGGGGGCGCGAGACCCAGTACTTC.

The chain is built from TRBV5-1 and TRBJ1-1; D is unclear. Germline V gives CDR1 SGHRS, CDR2 YFSETQ. This CDR3 has 13 amino acids. The V and J ends lost 2 bases and 10 bases respectively, with 15 bases between them. DNA for the CDR3: TGCGCCAGCAGCTTCAATTGGGGAGTAGGAGCTTTCTTT. Protein product: CASSFNWGVGAFF.

This clonotype has only a few counts. This may come from a read error, since a much larger clone is one base off. The chain combines TRBV12-3 or TRBV12-4 with TRBJ2-3; 10 positions match TRBD2. The length of the CDR3 is 15 residues. The CDR3 DNA reads as TGTGCCAGCAATCTCGTAGCGGGGGGCGCAGATGCGCAGTATTTT. It encodes CASNLVAGGADAQYF.

This clonotype was detected many times. The chain uses TRBV5-5 and TRBJ2-5, with D perhaps matching TRBD2 (5 bases). V lost 4 bases and J lost 2, with 12 bases in between. The CDR3 covers 14 residues. Germline V gene sequence: CDR1 SGHKS, CDR2 YYEKEE (reference sequence). Written as DNA, the CDR3 is TGTGCCAGCAGCCTGGGAGTGAGGCAAGAGACCCAGTACTTC. Translation: CASSLGVRQETQYF.

As for this clonotype: A much larger clone differs from this one at a single base, so this may be a read error. This rearrangement joins TRBV7-3 to TRBJ1-4; D gene uncertain. This CDR3 is 13 amino acids long. The V gene's germline CDR1 is SGHTA and CDR2 FQGTGA. DNA for the CDR3: TGTGCCAGCAGCTTGCAACCAGGTGAAAAACGGTTTTTT. This sequence encodes CASSLQPGEKRFF.

The chain has TRBV7-6 and TRBJ1-2; 8 bases line up with TRBD1. J lost 0 bases, V lost 5 bases, and 8 bases had no gene match. The length of the CDR3 is 16 residues. Germline CDR1 is SGHVS and CDR2 is FNYEAQ. The CDR3 loop reads CASSQKRTGPNYGYTF. DNA of the CDR3: TGTGCCAGCAGCCAAAAGCGGACAGGGCCTAACTATGGCTACACCTTC.

This chain joins TRBV5-1 and TRBJ2-3; 7 positions agree with TRBD2. The J segment lost 3 bases and the V segment lost 5 bases, leaving 6 bases of the junction unmatched. Germline CDR1 and CDR2: SGHRS and YFSETQ. The length of the CDR3 is 14 residues. CDR3 amino acids: CASRYSGMTDTQYF. In DNA, the CDR3 is TGCGCCAGCAGGTACAGCGGGATGACAGATACGCAGTATTTT.

This sequence joins TRBV24-1 and TRBJ2-4; possibly TRBD2 for D (5 bases). The CDR3 covers 14 residues. Trimming took 3 bases from V and 12 from J, leaving 17 bases between them. Per the germline V gene, CDR1 is KGHDR and CDR2 is SFDVKD. Written as DNA, the CDR3 is TGTGCCACCAGTGATGCCCCGGGAACCACGGGTCAGTACTTC. Its protein is CATSDAPGTTGQYF.